This T cell receptor beta chain was documented in a study of shared clonotypes between healthy human individuals. The assay was immunoSEQ multiplex PCR, and TCRdb's table has in-frame clones only and misses some. Of 2 million to 2.5 million clones listed, roughly 90% were seen once; the top ten hold more than 0.35%. Germline V gene lookup returns CDR1 MDHEN and CDR2 SYDVKM. The CDR3 contains 14 residues. With 4 bases removed from V and 1 base from J, the gap between germline ends came to 11 bases. The sample consisted of naive CD4+ T cells from PBMCs. Described subset: CD45RA+ positively selected. The J gene is TRBJ2-7, the V gene TRBV28; D call uncertain. The sequence was obtained from a man younger than 35 in good health. Some clones in this sample may be carry-over from other donors' samples. This CDR3 is CASSSPAISYEQYF. The CDR3 DNA is TGTGCCAGCAGTTCTCCAGCAATATCCTACGAGCAGTACTTC.